This T cell receptor (beta chain) was observed in a study of cytomegalovirus exposure and HLA in healthy donors. Study results and caveats: Researchers catalogued around 150 TCR beta chains as cytomegalovirus-associated. In vitro experiments confirmed that a few CMV-associated chains were specific for CMV antigens. TCR clusters originating in the first cohort tended to co-occur in the roughly 110 validation repertoires, according to a later analysis.

Data came from immunoSEQ multiplex PCR; TCRdb stores just in-frame clones and leaves some out. The repertoire holds roughly 60,000 clones, approximately 96% seen once, with roughly 0.98% in the top ten. With regard to this clone: Its antigen is unidentified.

The CDR3 spans 14 residues. CDR1 is SGHRS, CDR2 YFSETQ, per germline. V was clipped by 0 bases and J by 6 bases, with 11 bases between them. J is TRBJ2-3 and V is TRBV5-1; no clear D gene. The clonotype originates from a man in his late teens or twenties in good health and CMV-seronegative. What was sequenced was PBMCs. CDR3 sequence (DNA): TGCGCCAGCAGCTTGGTATTAGGCAGGGATACGCAGTATTTT. This sequence encodes CASSLVLGRDTQYF.